Listed below are T cell receptor beta chains from one sample, sequenced in a study of CD8+ T cells in alopecia areata. Clones were read by immunoSEQ multiplex PCR, and TCRdb kept only the in-frame ones, dropping some. Of 150,000 to 250,000 clones in the sample, roughly 64% were seen once. Sample: CD4+ T cells sorted from blood, taken at week 24, from a patient treated with tofacitinib. These receptors were collected from a human donor with alopecia areata. The CDR3 runs from the conserved cysteine through the conserved F or W. The order of the fields is J gene, V gene, CDR3 length, D gene, clone size, CDR3 protein, CDR3 DNA. A D gene is named only where the DNA matches it firmly. Not every row has a clone size; where given, it reads once, few, many or a size class.

TRBJ1-1 | TRBV5-1 | 14 | . | . | CASSLDSENTEAFF | TGCGCCAGCAGCTTGGACAGCGAGAACACTGAAGCTTTCTTT
TRBJ2-5 | TRBV29-1 | 11 | . | . | CSVDLAWGQYF | TGCAGCGTTGATCTGGCCTGGGGCCAGTACTTC
TRBJ2-5 | TRBV9 | 15 | TRBD1 | . | CASSVEPGGQETQYF | TGTGCCAGCAGCGTAGAGCCAGGGGGACAAGAGACCCAGTACTTC
TRBJ2-3 | TRBV15 | 15 | TRBD1 | few | CATSGRTGASDTQYF | TGTGCCACCAGCGGTAGGACAGGGGCATCAGATACGCAGTATTTT
TRBJ1-2 | TRBV5-4 | 13 | TRBD1 | once | CASSPGTAYGYTF | TGTGCCAGCAGCCCCGGGACAGCCTATGGCTACACCTTC
TRBJ2-7 | TRBV5-1 | 13 | . | . | CASSLGQDYEQYF | TGCGCCAGCAGCTTGGGACAGGACTACGAGCAGTACTTC
TRBJ2-7 | TRBV7-2 | 14 | TRBD2 | . | CASSQTSRAYEQYF | TGTGCCAGCAGCCAGACTAGCCGAGCCTACGAGCAGTACTTC
TRBJ1-2 | TRBV29-1 | 15 | TRBD1 | . | CSVGLRQGEFYGYTF | TGCAGCGTTGGATTGAGGCAGGGGGAATTCTATGGCTACACCTTC
TRBJ1-2 | TRBV9 | 16 | TRBD1 | . | CASSVVGTGGNYGYTF | TGTGCCAGCAGCGTAGTTGGGACAGGGGGAAACTATGGCTACACCTTC
TRBJ1-5 | TRBV6-6 | 16 | TRBD1 | . | CASSSGQGAGNQPQHF | TGTGCCAGCAGCTCCGGACAGGGGGCAGGCAATCAGCCCCAGCATTTT
TRBJ1-1 | TRBV4-2 | 15 | . | . | CASSQDSGRGTEAFF | TGTGCCAGCAGCCAAGATTCGGGGAGGGGCACTGAAGCTTTCTTT
TRBJ1-2 | TRBV27 | 13 | . | . | CASSLSGASGYTF | TGTGCCAGCAGTTTATCGGGGGCCTCTGGCTACACCTTC
TRBJ2-6 | TRBV10-3 | 17 | . | . | CAITAGRTDSGANVLTF | TGTGCCATCACAGCGGGCAGGACCGACTCTGGGGCCAACGTCCTGACTTTC
TRBJ1-3 | TRBV18 | 16 | . | . | CASSSINRENGNTIYF | TGTGCCAGCTCATCTATAAACAGGGAGAATGGAAACACCATATATTTT
TRBJ2-4 | TRBV5-1 | 14 | TRBD1 | . | CASSLAGTENIQYF | TGCGCCAGCAGCTTGGCCGGGACAGAAAACATTCAGTACTTC
TRBJ2-1 | TRBV7-2 | 13 | . | . | CASSLGVENEQFF | TGTGCCAGCAGCTTAGGGGTAGAGAATGAGCAGTTCTTC
TRBJ1-4 | TRBV20-1 | 10 | . | . | CSARLGGLFF | TGCAGTGCTAGGCTCGGGGGACTGTTTTTT
TRBJ1-2 | TRBV27 | 13 | . | . | CASSTSTGYGYTF | TGTGCCAGCAGTACCTCAACAGGGTATGGCTACACCTTC
TRBJ1-2 | TRBV7-2 | 13 | TRBD1 | . | CASERGRGYGYTF | TGTGCCAGTGAAAGGGGGCGCGGCTATGGCTACACCTTC
TRBJ2-5 | TRBV14 | 14 | TRBD1 | once | CASSLDRVQETQYF | TGTGCCAGCAGCCTCGACAGGGTCCAAGAGACCCAGTACTTC
TRBJ1-1 | TRBV29-1 | 12 | . | . | CSVYTGNTEAFF | TGCAGCGTATACACAGGGAACACTGAAGCTTTCTTT
TRBJ2-5 | TRBV27 | 13 | . | . | CASSRVGGETQYF | TGTGCCAGCAGTCGGGTTGGGGGGGAGACCCAGTACTTC
TRBJ1-6 | TRBV2 | 15 | . | . | CASTETGQNNSPLHF | TGTGCCAGCACCGAAACCGGACAGAATAATTCACCCCTCCACTTT
TRBJ1-4 | TRBV2 | 14 | . | . | CASRSRFPGEKLFF | TGTGCCAGCAGGTCACGATTCCCGGGCGAAAAACTGTTTTTT
TRBJ1-3 | TRBV6-5 | 16 | TRBD1 | . | CASSYSGQGGGNTIYF | TGTGCCAGCAGTTACTCGGGACAGGGTGGAGGAAACACCATATATTTT
TRBJ2-3 | TRBV4-1 | 14 | . | once | CASSQDPREDTQYF | TGCGCCAGCAGCCAAGACCCTAGGGAGGATACGCAGTATTTT
TRBJ2-3 | TRBV7-2 | 15 | TRBD2 | . | CASSFSGGRADTQYF | TGTGCCAGCAGCTTTTCGGGGGGGCGGGCGGATACGCAGTATTTT
TRBJ2-7 | TRBV9 | 15 | . | . | CASSVEASQVYEQYF | TGTGCCAGCAGCGTAGAGGCTAGCCAGGTCTACGAGCAGTACTTC
TRBJ2-7 | TRBV18 | 12 | . | . | CASSIGQDEQYF | TGTGCCAGCTCAATCGGGCAGGACGAGCAGTACTTC
TRBJ1-6 | TRBV4-2 | 16 | TRBD1 | . | CASSQGTDRVKSPLHF | TGTGCCAGCAGCCAAGGTACGGACAGGGTTAAATCACCCCTCCACTTT
TRBJ2-7 | TRBV29-1 | 13 | . | . | CSVAGAATYEQYF | TGCAGCGTTGCAGGGGCAGCCACCTACGAGCAGTACTTC
TRBJ1-4 | TRBV23-1 | 17 | TRBD1 | few | CASPSRRQGPTNEKLFF | TGCGCCAGCCCCTCCCGAAGACAGGGGCCAACTAATGAAAAACTGTTTTTT
TRBJ2-7 | TRBV10-3 | 15 | TRBD1 | . | CAISKNGRQGQEQYF | TGTGCCATCAGCAAAAACGGTCGACAGGGACAAGAGCAGTACTTC
TRBJ1-5 | TRBV18 | 16 | . | . | CASSLTAGPPHGPQHF | TGTGCCAGCTCCCTGACCGCGGGACCCCCGCATGGGCCCCAGCATTTT
TRBJ1-2 | TRBV9 | 15 | TRBD1 | . | CASSTTGQGSYGYTF | TGTGCCAGCAGCACTACAGGACAGGGCTCTTATGGCTACACCTTC
TRBJ1-4 | TRBV30 | 12 | . | . | CAWTPVHGKLFF | TGTGCCTGGACCCCCGTCCACGGGAAACTGTTTTTT
TRBJ1-1 | TRBV6-5 | 13 | . | . | CASSSGLNTEAFF | TGTGCCAGCAGTTCGGGTCTGAACACTGAAGCTTTCTTT
TRBJ2-7 | TRBV15 | 15 | . | . | CATSRDGDYSYEQYF | TGTGCCACCAGCAGAGATGGGGATTACTCCTACGAGCAGTACTTC
TRBJ1-1 | TRBV5-1 | 15 | . | . | CGSARQEAGVGEAFF | TGCGGGAGCGCGCGACAGGAGGCGGGGGTAGGTGAAGCTTTCTTT
TRBJ2-3 | TRBV2 | 14 | . | . | CASSLGDSGDTQYF | TGTGCCAGCAGTTTGGGGGACTCCGGAGATACGCAGTATTTT
TRBJ2-1 | TRBV5-6 | 16 | TRBD2 | . | CASSYGLAGSYNEQFF | TGTGCCAGCAGCTACGGACTAGCAGGGTCCTACAATGAGCAGTTCTTC